This T cell receptor (beta chain) came from a study of blood T cell repertoires in COVID-19. Original processing methods: It was from reference gene primer amplification that nucleated cell counts were estimated. Using immunoSEQ multiplex PCR, the repertoire was profiled, and TCRdb retains in-frame clones only, with some absent. The V and J calls and clone size come from that table; D and trimming were worked out from the DNA. The sample includes about 250,000 clones, nearly 90% of them seen just once. With 5 bases removed from V and 5 bases from J, the gap between germline ends came to 16 bases. Per the germline V gene, CDR1 is SGHVS and CDR2 is FNYEAQ. This CDR3 region has 15 residues.

The chain is built from TRBV7-6 and TRBJ2-1; D might be TRBD1 (5 bases). The TCR comes from a man between 18 and 29 years old with active or convalescent COVID-19. Specimen: peripheral blood. The CDR3 reads CASSPGSIKDNEQFF. The DNA for the CDR3 is TGTGCCAGCAGCCCAGGGTCTATTAAGGACAATGAGCAGTTCTTC.